These T cell receptor beta chains were read from a single sample in a study of T cells in Graves' hyperthyroidism and ophthalmopathy. TCRdb re-derived calls from the multiplex PCR reads in MiXCR, one entry per CDR3 protein. The sample includes a few hundred thousand distinct CDR3 sequences, approximately 14% of them seen just once. Source material: blood. The receptors were gathered from a woman in her twenties or thirties with Graves' hyperthyroidism. Each CDR3 is given with its conserved first and last residue. Fields, in order: J gene, D gene, clone size, V gene, CDR3 DNA, CDR3 protein. A D gene is named only where the DNA matches it firmly. Expanded clones get a size class; other rows say once, few or many, or leave the size out.

TRBJ2-3	TRBD2	few	TRBV27	TGTGCCAGCAGTTTATTCCCACCTAGCGGTAGCGCAGATACGCAGTATTTT	CASSLFPPSGSADTQYF
TRBJ2-7	NA	NA	TRBV7-9	TGTGCCAGCAGCGCGGACCCGACTCCACACTACGAGCAGTACTTC	CASSADPTPHYEQYF
TRBJ1-5	TRBD1	NA	TRBV28	TGTGCCAGCAGTCCAGGGGGGGGCCCCGATCAGCCCCAGCATTTT	CASSPGGGPDQPQHF
TRBJ1-2	NA	many	TRBV20-1	TGCAGTGCTAGAGATCCAGCTAACTATGGCTACACCTTC	CSARDPANYGYTF
TRBJ1-2	TRBD1	many	TRBV5-1	TGCGCCAGCAGCGTTGGGACAGCAGCTAACTATGGCTACACCTTC	CASSVGTAANYGYTF
TRBJ2-7	NA	once	TRBV6-1	TGTGCCAGCCGATTTACAGGGCAAAACCCCTACGAGCAGTACTTC	CASRFTGQNPYEQYF
TRBJ2-7	NA	NA	TRBV10-2	TGCGCCAGCAGTGAAAGTCTGGGATCTTACTACGAGCAGTACTTC	CASSESLGSYYEQYF
TRBJ1-1	NA	NA	TRBV29-1	TGCAGCCTTCGGAGACGCGCGGAAGCTTTCTTT	CSLRRRAEAFF
TRBJ1-3	TRBD1	once	TRBV7-7	TGTGCCAGCAGCCCCTCGGGACAGTCTGGAAACACCATATATTTT	CASSPSGQSGNTIYF
TRBJ1-6	NA	many	TRBV20-1	TGCAGTGCTCATAGAGCCGAGGGTTCACCCCTCCACTTT	CSAHRAEGSPLHF
TRBJ2-5	TRBD2	many	TRBV27	TGTGCCAGCAGTTCCATTAGCGGGAGTCGCCAGACCCAGTACTTC	CASSSISGSRQTQYF
TRBJ1-5	NA	NA	TRBV19	TGTGCCAGTAGTATGGACGGGGACAAGAGCAATCAGCCCCAGCATTTT	CASSMDGDKSNQPQHF
TRBJ2-5	TRBD1	many	TRBV5-1	TGCGCCAGCAGCCCAACAGGGGCTGAGACCCAGTACTTC	CASSPTGAETQYF
TRBJ1-4	NA	many	TRBV18	TGTGCCAGCTCACCGACGGGATCCAATGAAAAACTGTTTTTT	CASSPTGSNEKLFF
TRBJ2-7	TRBD2	many	TRBV5-1	TGCGCCAGCAGCTCACGGACTAGCGGGAGATACGAGCAGTACTTC	CASSSRTSGRYEQYF
TRBJ2-3	TRBD2	many	TRBV7-3	TGTGCCAGCAGCTTAAGGGCGGGGCTAGCGGGGAACACAGATACGCAGTATTTT	CASSLRAGLAGNTDTQYF
TRBJ1-2	NA	NA	TRBV9	TGTGCCAGCAGCGACCACGAGACCTATTCTTATGGCTACACCTTC	CASSDHETYSYGYTF
TRBJ2-2	TRBD2	few	TRBV7-3	TGTGCCAGCAGCTATAGCGGGAGCCCTTATAGCACCGGGGAGCTGTTTTTT	CASSYSGSPYSTGELFF
TRBJ2-4	NA	NA	TRBV6-2/TRBV6-3	TGTGCCAGCAGTTACCCGCAAGGTCGAGCTGCCAAAAACATTCAGTACTTC	CASSYPQGRAAKNIQYF
TRBJ2-7	TRBD2	many	TRBV7-2	TGTGCCAGCAGCTTAGTTCTAGCGGGACCTATGGAGCAGTACTTC	CASSLVLAGPMEQYF
TRBJ2-2	NA	once	TRBV9	TGTGCCAGCAGCAGCCCTAGGGGGGTGAACACCGGGGAGCTGTTTTTT	CASSSPRGVNTGELFF
TRBJ2-4	TRBD1	few	TRBV7-9	TGTGCCAGCAGCCATAGGGACAGAGGAGCCAAAAACATTCAGTACTTC	CASSHRDRGAKNIQYF
TRBJ2-2	TRBD2	NA	TRBV7-8	TGTGCCAGCAGCCCAGGGACTAGCGGGAGGACTTACACCGGGGAGCTGTTTTTT	CASSPGTSGRTYTGELFF
TRBJ2-7	TRBD2	many	TRBV5-8	TGTGCCAGCAGCGGAGGTAGCGGGGTTAGCTCCTACGAGCAGTACTTC	CASSGGSGVSSYEQYF
TRBJ1-1	NA	few	TRBV7-8	TGTGCCAGCAGCCCGCATCGGGTGGGCACTGAAGCTTTCTTT	CASSPHRVGTEAFF
TRBJ1-2	NA	few	TRBV3-1	TGTGCCAGCAGCCAAGGGGGTCGGGCCTCCGGTGGCTACACCTTC	CASSQGGRASGGYTF
TRBJ2-7	TRBD1	many	TRBV3-1	TGTGCCAGCAGCCAAAACAGGGGCCACGAGCAGTACTTC	CASSQNRGHEQYF
TRBJ1-4	NA	many	TRBV29-1	TGCAGCGTTGTACAGGGCAATGAAAAACTGTTTTTT	CSVVQGNEKLFF
TRBJ2-1	TRBD2	NA	TRBV6-1	TGTGCCAGCACCCCCCGCGGGGGGACGGTTTACAATGAGCAGTTCTTC	CASTPRGGTVYNEQFF
TRBJ2-4	TRBD1	NA	TRBV28	TGTGCCAGCAGTTCCACAGGGGCGCTATCCAAAAACATTCAGTACTTC	CASSSTGALSKNIQYF
TRBJ1-1	NA	many	TRBV6-5	TGTGCCAGCAGTTACAAAAAAGACACAGGTTTAACTGAAGCTTTCTTT	CASSYKKDTGLTEAFF
TRBJ1-3	NA	NA	TRBV6-2/TRBV6-3	TGTGCCAGCAGTTACGCAGAGGGGGGACTTGGAAACACCATATATTTT	CASSYAEGGLGNTIYF
TRBJ2-1	NA	many	TRBV5-6	TGTGCCAGCAGCTTCCGCGCGGCACCGGCGCAGTTCTTC	CASSFRAAPAQFF
TRBJ2-4	NA	many	TRBV28	TGTGCCAGCAGAACCCTGGGCTCTTCCGCAAACATTCAGTACTTC	CASRTLGSSANIQYF
TRBJ2-1	TRBD2	NA	TRBV12-3/TRBV12-4	TGTGCCAGCAAGTCTAGCGGGACCGGGAATGAGCAGTTCTTC	CASKSSGTGNEQFF
TRBJ2-6	TRBD2	NA	TRBV6-2/TRBV6-3	TGTGCCAGCAGGGCCGGACTAGCGGGGCCGATGAGCTCTGGGGCCAACGTCCTGACTTTC	CASRAGLAGPMSSGANVLTF
TRBJ2-3	NA	few	TRBV9	TGTGCCAGCAGCGTAGGGGAGTACACAGATACGCAGTATTTT	CASSVGEYTDTQYF
TRBJ2-4	TRBD2	many	TRBV2	TGTGCCAGCAGTGGTTGGGAGGGGGCCAAAAACATTCAGTACTTC	CASSGWEGAKNIQYF
TRBJ2-7	TRBD2	many	TRBV28	TGTGCCAGCGGACCCCGTGGGGCGGGAGAAATCGAGCAGTACTTC	CASGPRGAGEIEQYF
TRBJ1-2	TRBD1	NA	TRBV27	TGTGCCAGCAGCCCCCAGGGGGGGGTCGGCTACACCTTC	CASSPQGGVGYTF
TRBJ1-1	NA	NA	TRBV6-2/TRBV6-3	TGTGCCAGCACCTACGGACAGTTGAACACTGAAGCTTTCTTT	CASTYGQLNTEAFF
TRBJ1-1	NA	many	TRBV7-9	TGTGCCAGCAGCCGTCAGGGGCTTCTGAACACTGAAGCTTTCTTT	CASSRQGLLNTEAFF
TRBJ1-4	TRBD1	NA	TRBV4-1	TGCGCCAGCAGCCGGGACAGGGACCAATATGCAACTAATGAAAAACTGTTTTTT	CASSRDRDQYATNEKLFF
TRBJ2-1	TRBD2	many	TRBV15	TGTGCCACCAGCAGAACCAGCGGGAGTTACAATGAGCAGTTCTTC	CATSRTSGSYNEQFF
TRBJ2-1	TRBD2	many	TRBV3-1	TGTGCCAGCAGCCAAGGGACTAGCAGGACCTACAATGAGCAGTTCTTC	CASSQGTSRTYNEQFF
TRBJ2-2	NA	NA	TRBV5-1	TGCGCCAGCACCAGGACGTCGAACACCGGGGAGCTGTTTTTT	CASTRTSNTGELFF
TRBJ2-1	NA	few	TRBV5-1	TGCGCCAGCAGCTTGGTTATCGTATTCGCCAATGAGCAGTTCTTC	CASSLVIVFANEQFF
TRBJ2-1	NA	many	TRBV11-2	TGTGCCAGCAGCTTAGTTGGTTCTTCCGCCGGGTACAATGAGCAGTTCTTC	CASSLVGSSAGYNEQFF
TRBJ2-1	NA	many	TRBV18	TGTGCCAGCTCACCCTCGACAGGGGAGGGTGAGCAGTTCTTC	CASSPSTGEGEQFF
TRBJ2-7	NA	many	TRBV5-1	TGCGCCAGCAGCCGGGGAAGTGAGGGCCGTTACGAGCAGTACTTC	CASSRGSEGRYEQYF
TRBJ1-1	NA	few	TRBV4-1	TGCGCCAGCAGCCCTAACTGGGGCGATCGGACTGAAGCTTTCTTT	CASSPNWGDRTEAFF
TRBJ1-1	TRBD1	many	TRBV6-1	TGTGCCAGCAGTGGGGGACAGGCAATGAACACTGAAGCTTTCTTT	CASSGGQAMNTEAFF
TRBJ2-7	TRBD2	NA	TRBV19	TGTGCCAGTAGCCTACTAGCGTGGGATTACGAGCAGTACTTC	CASSLLAWDYEQYF
TRBJ2-3	NA	many	TRBV30	TGTGCCTCCCTAGAAGGGGTTGATACGCAGTATTTT	CASLEGVDTQYF
TRBJ2-5	NA	many	TRBV24-1	TGTGCCACCAGTGTGGGGGGTAGCCAAGAGACCCAGTACTTC	CATSVGGSQETQYF
TRBJ2-1	TRBD2	NA	TRBV5-6	TGTGCCAGCAGCTTCGGGGAGGGGTTTGAGCAGTTCTTC	CASSFGEGFEQFF